Listed below are T cell receptor beta chains from one sample, sequenced in a study of shared clonotypes between healthy human individuals. This table comes from immunoSEQ multiplex PCR, and its TCRdb copy is limited to in-frame clones, with some not included. The sample includes about 110,000 clones, around 73% of them seen just once. Sequencing was done on a sample of memory CD8+ T cells sorted from blood. These receptors originate from a woman aged 25 to 45 in good health. Both conserved end residues are trimmed from each CDR3.

>TRBJ2-3|TRBV4-1
ASSQDDGAVYSTDTQY
>TRBJ2-7|TRBV13
ASTPREQGSYEQY
>TRBJ2-7|TRBV27
ASSPREGFGEQY
>TRBJ2-7|TRBV7-2
ASSSVAGHEQY
>TRBJ2-7|TRBV5-8
ASRLGGAGPYEQY
>TRBJ2-3|TRBV11-2
ASSATGTGSPDTQY
>TRBJ2-1|TRBV5-1
ASSFSSASYNEQF
>TRBJ1-2|TRBV4-1
ASSQDNPRQANNYGYT
>TRBJ1-5|TRBV2
ASRPGSNQPQH
>TRBJ2-7|TRBV7-5
VRSLYRTALSYEQY
>TRBJ2-7|TRBV28
ASSFTGTGSWEQY
>TRBJ2-2|TRBV11-3
ASSPGTHTGELF
>TRBJ1-1|TRBV28
ASSILAGAEAF
>TRBJ2-3|TRBV7-6
ASSFHPPDTQY
>TRBJ1-2|TRBV28
ASSLVPGSVYYGYT
>TRBJ2-6|TRBV4-1
ASSPWTDSSSGANVLT